This T cell receptor beta chain was identified during a study of tumor-infiltrating lymphocytes in primary liver carcinoma. A constant-region primer primed TCR beta cDNA synthesis from around 500 ng of total RNA. Sequencing libraries for TCR beta derived from three nested multiplex PCR rounds that used slightly modified ARM-PCR. PCR rounds one and two used TRBV1-TRBV30 forward primers with a C-beta reverse primer for 10 cycles each. TCRdb re-analysed the multiplex PCR reads in MiXCR, keeping a single row per CDR3 protein. This table holds 150,000 to 200,000 distinct CDR3 sequences, roughly 61% found once. CDR1 and CDR2 from the germline V gene are SGHRS and YFSETQ. The CDR3 is made up of 15 amino acids. Trimming removed 3 bases at V and 3 bases at J, with 13 bases between. The authors took blood RNA from unsorted whole blood and also extracted germline DNA. Prior to surgery, four milliliters of peripheral blood were drawn.

The chain has TRBV5-1 and TRBJ2-1, with a possible D match to TRBD1 (5 bases). The sequence was obtained from a woman aged 55 to 70 with primary liver carcinoma and hepatitis B virus infection. Material: peripheral blood. In DNA form, the CDR3 reads TGCGCCAGCAGCTCGACCTCAGGGAACTACAATGAGCAGTTCTTC. Encoded protein: CASSSTSGNYNEQFF.